The clone carrying this T cell receptor (beta chain) has at least ten counts. Its antigen is still unknown. The record originates from a study of T cells in Graves' hyperthyroidism and ophthalmopathy. Points from the study as a whole: Using 13 V-J features, a model discriminated ophthalmopathy from stable hyperthyroidism.

V trimming: 5 bases; J trimming: 0 bases; junction bases outside the gene matches: 5. This CDR3 has 15 residues. The V gene's germline CDR1 is SNHLY and CDR2 FYNNEI. Subjects with ophthalmopathy showed a Clinical Activity Score no lower than 3, a NOSPECS grade no lower than 4, and a duration shorter than 3 months. Authors of the study amplified TCR beta CDR3 regions from RNA transcripts. The primer set for the first-round RT-PCR of the TCR CDR3 was HTBI. TCRdb ran MiXCR on the multiplex PCR reads and lists one entry per CDR3 protein. The sample lists about half a million distinct CDR3 sequences; roughly 23% were seen once.

This receptor was identified in a woman in her 70s with Graves' ophthalmopathy. The rearrangement joins TRBV2 to TRBJ2-3; TRBD1 aligns across 7 bases. The material sequenced was blood. The CDR3 spells CASSTDRLSTDTQYF. For the CDR3, the DNA is TGTGCCAGCAGTACGGACAGGCTCAGCACAGATACGCAGTATTTT.